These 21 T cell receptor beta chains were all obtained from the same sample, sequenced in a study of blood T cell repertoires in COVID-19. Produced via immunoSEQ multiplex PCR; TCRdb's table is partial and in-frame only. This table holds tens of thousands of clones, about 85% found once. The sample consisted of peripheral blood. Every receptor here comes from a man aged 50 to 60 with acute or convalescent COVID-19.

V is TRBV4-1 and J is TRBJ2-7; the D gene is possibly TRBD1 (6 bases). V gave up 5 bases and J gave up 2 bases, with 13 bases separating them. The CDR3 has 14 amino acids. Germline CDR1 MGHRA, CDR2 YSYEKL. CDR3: CASSTGTHAYEQYF. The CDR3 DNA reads TGCGCCAGCAGCACCGGGACACACGCCTACGAGCAGTACTTC.

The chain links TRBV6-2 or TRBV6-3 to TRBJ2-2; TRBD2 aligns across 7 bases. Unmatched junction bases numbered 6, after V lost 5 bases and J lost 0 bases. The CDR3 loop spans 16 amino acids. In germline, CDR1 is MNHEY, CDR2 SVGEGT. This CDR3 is CASSRWEGSNTGELFF. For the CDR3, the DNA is TGTGCCAGCAGTAGGTGGGAGGGGTCGAACACCGGGGAGCTGTTTTTT.

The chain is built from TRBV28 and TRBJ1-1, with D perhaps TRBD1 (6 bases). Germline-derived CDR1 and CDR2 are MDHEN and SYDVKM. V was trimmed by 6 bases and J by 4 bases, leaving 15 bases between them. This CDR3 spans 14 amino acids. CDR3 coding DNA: TGTGCCAGCAGCCCCGGACAGAGAATCACTGAAGCTTTCTTT. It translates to CASSPGQRITEAFF.

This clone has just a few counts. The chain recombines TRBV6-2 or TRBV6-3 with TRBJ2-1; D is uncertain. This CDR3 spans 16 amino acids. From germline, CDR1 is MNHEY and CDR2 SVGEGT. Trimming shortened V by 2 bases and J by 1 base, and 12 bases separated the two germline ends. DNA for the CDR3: TGTGCCAGCAGTTACGTATCCCACTCGTCCTACAATGAGCAGTTCTTC. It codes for CASSYVSHSSYNEQFF.

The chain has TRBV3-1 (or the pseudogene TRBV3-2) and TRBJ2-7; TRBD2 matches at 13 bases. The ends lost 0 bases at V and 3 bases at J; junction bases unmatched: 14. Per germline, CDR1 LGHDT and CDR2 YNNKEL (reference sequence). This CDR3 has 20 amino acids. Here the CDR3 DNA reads TGTGCCAGCAGCCAAGACCCTACCGGGACTAGCGGGACTGGGGGCTACGAGCAGTACTTC. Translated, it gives CASSQDPTGTSGTGGYEQYF.

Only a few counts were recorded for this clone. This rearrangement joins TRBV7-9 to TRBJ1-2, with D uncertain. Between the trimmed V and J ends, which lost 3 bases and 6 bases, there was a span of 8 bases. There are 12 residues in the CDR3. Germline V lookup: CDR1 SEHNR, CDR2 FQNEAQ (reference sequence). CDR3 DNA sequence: TGTGCCAGCAGCTTTTCCCGGGATGGCTACACCTTC. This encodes CASSFSRDGYTF.

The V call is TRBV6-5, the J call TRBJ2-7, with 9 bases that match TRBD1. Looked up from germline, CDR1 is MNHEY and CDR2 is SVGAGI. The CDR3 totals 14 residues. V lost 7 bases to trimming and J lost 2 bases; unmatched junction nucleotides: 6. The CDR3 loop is CASTGQGLTYEQYF. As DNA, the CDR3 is TGTGCCAGCACCGGACAGGGGTTAACCTACGAGCAGTACTTC.

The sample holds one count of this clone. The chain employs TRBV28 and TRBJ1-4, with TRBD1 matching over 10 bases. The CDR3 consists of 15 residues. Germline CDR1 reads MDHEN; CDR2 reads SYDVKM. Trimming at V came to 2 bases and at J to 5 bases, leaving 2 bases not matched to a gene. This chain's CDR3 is CASSLPGQGNEKLFF. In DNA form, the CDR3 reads TGTGCCAGCAGTTTACCGGGACAGGGGAATGAAAAACTGTTTTTT.

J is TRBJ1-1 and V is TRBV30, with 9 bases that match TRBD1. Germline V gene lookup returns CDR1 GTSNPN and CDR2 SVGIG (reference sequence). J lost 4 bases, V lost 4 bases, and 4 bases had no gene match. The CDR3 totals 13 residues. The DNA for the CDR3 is TGTGCCTGGACCACGGACAGGGGCACTGAAGCTTTCTTT. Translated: CAWTTDRGTEAFF.

CDR3 residues: CASSQDPDSSRAEAFF. In DNA form, the CDR3 reads TGCGCCAGCAGCCAAGATCCTGACTCCTCGAGGGCTGAAGCTTTCTTT. This sequence joins TRBV4-3 and TRBJ1-1; no clear D. The V end lost 0 bases, the J end lost 6 bases, and 17 bases lay between the germline ends. CDR3 length: 16 residues. Per the germline V gene, CDR1 is LGHNA and CDR2 is YSLEER.

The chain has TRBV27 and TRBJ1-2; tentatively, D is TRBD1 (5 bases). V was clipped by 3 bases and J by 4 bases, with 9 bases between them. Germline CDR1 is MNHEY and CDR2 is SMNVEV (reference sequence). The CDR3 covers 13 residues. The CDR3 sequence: CASSFGTTYGYTF. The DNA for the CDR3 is TGTGCCAGCAGTTTTGGGACTACCTATGGCTACACCTTC.

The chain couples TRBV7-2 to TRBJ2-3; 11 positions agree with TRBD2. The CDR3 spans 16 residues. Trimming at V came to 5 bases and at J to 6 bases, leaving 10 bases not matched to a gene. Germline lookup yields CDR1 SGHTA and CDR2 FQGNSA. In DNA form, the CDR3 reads TGTGCCAGCAGCCTAATTAGCGGGGGGGCAAAGGATACGCAGTATTTT. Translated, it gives CASSLISGGAKDTQYF.

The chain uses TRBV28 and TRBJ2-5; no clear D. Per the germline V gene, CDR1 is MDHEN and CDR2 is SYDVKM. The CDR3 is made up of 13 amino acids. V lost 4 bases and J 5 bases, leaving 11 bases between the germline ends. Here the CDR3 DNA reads TGTGCCAGCAGTTATAGTAATGAGGAGACCCAGTACTTC. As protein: CASSYSNEETQYF.

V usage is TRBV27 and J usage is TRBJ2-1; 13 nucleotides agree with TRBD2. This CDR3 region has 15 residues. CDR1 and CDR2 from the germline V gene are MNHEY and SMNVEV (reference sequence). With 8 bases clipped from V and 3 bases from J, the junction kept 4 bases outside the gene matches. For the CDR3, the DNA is TGTGCCAGCGGACTAGCGGGGGCAATCTACAATGAGCAGTTCTTC. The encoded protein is CASGLAGAIYNEQFF.

The DNA of the CDR3 is TGTGCCAGTACCCCGGGACAGGGTCCTAGCAATCAGCCCCAGCATTTT. It encodes CASTPGQGPSNQPQHF. V gene TRBV19 combines with J gene TRBJ1-5; 9 bases fit TRBD1. This CDR3 is 16 amino acids long. Germline V CDR1 and CDR2: LNHDA, SQIVND (reference sequence). The J segment lost 0 bases and the V segment lost 7 bases, leaving 7 bases of the junction unmatched.

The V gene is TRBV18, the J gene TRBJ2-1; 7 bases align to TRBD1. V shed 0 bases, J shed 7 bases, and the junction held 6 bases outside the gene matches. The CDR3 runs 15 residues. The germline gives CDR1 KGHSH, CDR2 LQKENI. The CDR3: CASSPPAAGGNEQFF. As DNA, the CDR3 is TGTGCCAGCTCACCACCTGCCGCAGGGGGTAATGAGCAGTTCTTC.

CDR3 sequence (DNA): TGTGCCTGGAGCACTAAGGGGCTAGGTGGAGATACGCAGTATTTT. Residues: CAWSTKGLGGDTQYF. V is TRBV30 and J is TRBJ2-3; tentatively, D is TRBD1 (5 bases). V was shortened by 3 bases and J by 5 bases, with 18 bases between the two germline ends. Germline V gives CDR1 GTSNPN, CDR2 SVGIG (reference sequence). CDR3 length equals 15 residues.

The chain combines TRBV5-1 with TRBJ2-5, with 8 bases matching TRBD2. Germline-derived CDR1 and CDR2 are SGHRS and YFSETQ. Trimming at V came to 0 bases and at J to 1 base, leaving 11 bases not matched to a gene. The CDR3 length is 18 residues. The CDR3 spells CASSLAGAGGGRQETQYF. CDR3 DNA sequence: TGCGCCAGCAGCTTGGCCGGGGCGGGGGGTGGTCGCCAAGAGACCCAGTACTTC.

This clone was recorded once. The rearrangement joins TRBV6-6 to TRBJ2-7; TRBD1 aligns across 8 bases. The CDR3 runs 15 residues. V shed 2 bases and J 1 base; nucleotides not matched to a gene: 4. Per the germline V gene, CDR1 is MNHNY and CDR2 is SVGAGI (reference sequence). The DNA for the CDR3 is TGTGCCAGCAGTTACGGACAGGGAGGATCCTACGAGCAGTACTTC. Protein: CASSYGQGGSYEQYF.

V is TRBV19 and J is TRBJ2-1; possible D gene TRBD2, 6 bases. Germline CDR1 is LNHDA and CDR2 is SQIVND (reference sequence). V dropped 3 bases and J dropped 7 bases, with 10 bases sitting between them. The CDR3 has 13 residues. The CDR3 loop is CASSMGGRNEQFF. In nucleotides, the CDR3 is TGTGCCAGTAGTATGGGAGGAAGGAATGAGCAGTTCTTC.

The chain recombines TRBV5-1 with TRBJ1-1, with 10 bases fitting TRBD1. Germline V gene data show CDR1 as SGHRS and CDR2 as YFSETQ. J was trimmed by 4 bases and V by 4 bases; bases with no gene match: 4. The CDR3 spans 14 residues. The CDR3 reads CASSGGTGVTEAFF. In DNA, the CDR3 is TGCGCCAGCAGCGGGGGGACAGGGGTCACTGAAGCTTTCTTT.